This entry describes one T cell receptor (beta chain). These data originate in a study of blood T cell repertoires in COVID-19. The method was immunoSEQ multiplex PCR; TCRdb's version includes in-frame clones alone and lacks a portion of them. There are 200,000 or so clones in the sample; around 80% occur only once, and less than 6% lies in the top ten. The germline V gene has CDR1 ENHRY and CDR2 SYGVKD. The CDR3 has 16 amino acids. V trimming: 6 bases; J trimming: 7 bases; junction bases outside the gene matches: 8. This sequence was found in a woman aged 65 to 85 with acute or convalescent COVID-19. This chain connects TRBV10-3 to TRBJ2-2; 13 bases line up with TRBD2. The specimen was peripheral blood. This CDR3 reads CAISDGTSGIGGELFF. The CDR3 nucleotides are TGTGCCATCAGCGACGGGACTAGCGGGATCGGCGGGGAGCTGTTTTTT.